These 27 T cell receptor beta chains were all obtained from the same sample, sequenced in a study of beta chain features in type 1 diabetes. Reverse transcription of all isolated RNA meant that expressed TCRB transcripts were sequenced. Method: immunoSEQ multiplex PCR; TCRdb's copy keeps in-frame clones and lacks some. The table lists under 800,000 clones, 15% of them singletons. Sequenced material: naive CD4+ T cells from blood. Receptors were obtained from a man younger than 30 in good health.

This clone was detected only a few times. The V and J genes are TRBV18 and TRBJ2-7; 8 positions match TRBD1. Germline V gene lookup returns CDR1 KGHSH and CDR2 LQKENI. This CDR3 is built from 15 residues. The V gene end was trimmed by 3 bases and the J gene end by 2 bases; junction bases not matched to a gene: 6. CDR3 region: CASSPLAQGAYEQYF. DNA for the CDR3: TGTGCCAGCTCACCTTTGGCACAGGGGGCCTACGAGCAGTACTTC.

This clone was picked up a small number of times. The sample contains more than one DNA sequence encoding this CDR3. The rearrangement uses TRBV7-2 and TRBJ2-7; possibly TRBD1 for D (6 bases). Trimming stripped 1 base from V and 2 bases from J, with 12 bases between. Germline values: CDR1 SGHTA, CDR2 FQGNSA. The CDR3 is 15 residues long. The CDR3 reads CASSLGQGTTYEQYF. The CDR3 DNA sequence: TGTGCCAGCAGCTTAGGGCAGGGGACGACCTACGAGCAGTACTTC.

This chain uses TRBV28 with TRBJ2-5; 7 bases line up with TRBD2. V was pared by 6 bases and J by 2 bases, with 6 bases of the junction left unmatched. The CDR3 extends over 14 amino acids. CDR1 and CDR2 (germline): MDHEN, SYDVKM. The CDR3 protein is CASRPAGIQETQYF. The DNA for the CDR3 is TGTGCCAGCAGGCCAGCGGGAATTCAAGAGACCCAGTACTTC.

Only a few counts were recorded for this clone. The CDR3 reads CASSAGTTTYEQYF. In DNA form, the CDR3 reads TGTGCCAGCAGTGCCGGGACAACCACCTACGAGCAGTACTTC. The gene calls are TRBV6-1 and TRBJ2-7; possibly TRBD1 for D (6 bases). The CDR3 runs to 14 residues. The germline V gene has CDR1 MNHNS and CDR2 SASEGT. V lost 4 bases, J lost 2 bases, and 12 bases lay in between.

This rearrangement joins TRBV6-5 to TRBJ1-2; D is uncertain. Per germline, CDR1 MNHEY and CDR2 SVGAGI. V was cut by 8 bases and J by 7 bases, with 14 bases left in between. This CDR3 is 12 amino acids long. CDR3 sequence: CASQNQQAGYTF. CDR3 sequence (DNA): TGTGCCAGCCAAAACCAGCAGGCTGGCTACACCTTC.

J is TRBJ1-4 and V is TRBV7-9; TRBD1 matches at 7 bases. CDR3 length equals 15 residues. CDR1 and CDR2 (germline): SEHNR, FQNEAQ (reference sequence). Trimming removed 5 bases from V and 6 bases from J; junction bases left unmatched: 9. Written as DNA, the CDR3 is TGTGCCAGCAGCCTAGACAGGGTGAAGGATGAAAAACTGTTTTTT. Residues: CASSLDRVKDEKLFF. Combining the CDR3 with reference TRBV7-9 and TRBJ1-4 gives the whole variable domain DTGVSQNPRHKITKRGQNVTFRCDPISEHNRLYWYRQTLGQGPEFLTYFQNEAQLEKSRLLSDRFSAERPKGSFSTLEIQRTEQGDSAMYLCASSLDRVKDEKLFFGSGTQLSVL.

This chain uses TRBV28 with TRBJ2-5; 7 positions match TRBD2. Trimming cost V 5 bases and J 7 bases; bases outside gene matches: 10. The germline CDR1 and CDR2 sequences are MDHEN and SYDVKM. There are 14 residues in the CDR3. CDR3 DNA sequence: TGTGCCAGCAGTCGGGGAGGGGCCCCGGGGACCCAGTACTTC. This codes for CASSRGGAPGTQYF.

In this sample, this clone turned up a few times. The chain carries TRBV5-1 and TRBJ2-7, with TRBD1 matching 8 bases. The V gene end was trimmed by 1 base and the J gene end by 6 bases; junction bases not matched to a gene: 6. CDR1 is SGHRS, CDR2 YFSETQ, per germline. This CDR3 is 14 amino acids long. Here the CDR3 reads CASSLTGTGPEQYF. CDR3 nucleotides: TGCGCCAGCAGCTTGACCGGGACAGGTCCCGAGCAGTACTTC.

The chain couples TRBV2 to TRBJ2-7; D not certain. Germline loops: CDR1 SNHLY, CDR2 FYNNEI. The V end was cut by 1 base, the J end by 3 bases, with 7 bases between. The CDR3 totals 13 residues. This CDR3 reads CASSEGPGYEQYF. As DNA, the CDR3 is TGTGCCAGCAGTGAAGGCCCGGGCTACGAGCAGTACTTC. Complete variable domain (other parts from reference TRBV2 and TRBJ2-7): EPEVTQTPSHQVTQMGQEVILRCVPISNHLYFYWYRQILGQKVEFLVSFYNNEISEKSEIFDDQFSVERPDGSNFTLKIRSTKLEDSAMYFCASSEGPGYEQYFGPGTRLTVT.

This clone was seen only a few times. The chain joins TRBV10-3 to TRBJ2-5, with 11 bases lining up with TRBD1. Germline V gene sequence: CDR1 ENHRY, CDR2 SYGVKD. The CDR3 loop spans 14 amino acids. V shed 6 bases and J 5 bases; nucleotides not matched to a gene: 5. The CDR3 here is CAISRTGGRETQYF. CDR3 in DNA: TGTGCCATCAGCCGGACAGGGGGCAGGGAGACCCAGTACTTC.

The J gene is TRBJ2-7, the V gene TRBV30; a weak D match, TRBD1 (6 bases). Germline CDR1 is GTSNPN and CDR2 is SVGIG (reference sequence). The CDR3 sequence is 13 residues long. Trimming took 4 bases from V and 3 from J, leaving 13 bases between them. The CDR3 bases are TGTGCCTGGAATGAACAGGGAATCTACGAGCAGTACTTC. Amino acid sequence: CAWNEQGIYEQYF. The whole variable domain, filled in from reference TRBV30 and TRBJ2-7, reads SQTIHQWPATLVQPVGSPLSLECTVEGTSNPNLYWYRQAAGRGLQLLFYSVGIGQISSEVPQNLSASRPQDRQFILSSKKLLLSDSGFYLCAWNEQGIYEQYFGPGTRLTVT.

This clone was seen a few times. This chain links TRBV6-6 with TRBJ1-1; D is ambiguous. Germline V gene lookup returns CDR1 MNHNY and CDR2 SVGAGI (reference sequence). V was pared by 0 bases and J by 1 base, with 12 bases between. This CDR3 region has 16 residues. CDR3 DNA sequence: TGTGCCAGCAGTTACTCGATGCCAGGATCGAACACTGAAGCTTTCTTT. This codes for CASSYSMPGSNTEAFF.

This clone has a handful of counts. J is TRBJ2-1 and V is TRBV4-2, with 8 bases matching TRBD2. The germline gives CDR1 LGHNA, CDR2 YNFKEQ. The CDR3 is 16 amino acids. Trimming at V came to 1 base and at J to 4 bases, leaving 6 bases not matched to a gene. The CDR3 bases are TGTGCCAGCAGCCAAGGGATCAGCGGGAGTTACAATGAGCAGTTCTTC. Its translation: CASSQGISGSYNEQFF.

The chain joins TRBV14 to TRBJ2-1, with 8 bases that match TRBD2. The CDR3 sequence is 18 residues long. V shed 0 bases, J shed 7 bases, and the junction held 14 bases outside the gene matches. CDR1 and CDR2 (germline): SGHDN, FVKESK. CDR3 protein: CASSQERRVAGGRNEQFF. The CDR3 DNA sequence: TGTGCCAGCAGCCAAGAACGTCGGGTTGCGGGGGGACGGAATGAGCAGTTCTTC.

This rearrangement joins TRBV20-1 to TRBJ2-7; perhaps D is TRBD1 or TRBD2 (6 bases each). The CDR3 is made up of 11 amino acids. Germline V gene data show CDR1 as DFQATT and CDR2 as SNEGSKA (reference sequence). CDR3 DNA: TGCAGGGGGGGAACAGGGAGCGAGCAGTACTTC. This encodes CRGGTGSEQYF.

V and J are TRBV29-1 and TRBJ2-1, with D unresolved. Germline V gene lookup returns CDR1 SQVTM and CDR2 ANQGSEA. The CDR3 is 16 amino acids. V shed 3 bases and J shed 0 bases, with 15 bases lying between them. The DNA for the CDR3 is TGCAGCGTTGAGCCGAGGTCCCCGAGCTCCTACAATGAGCAGTTCTTC. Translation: CSVEPRSPSSYNEQFF.

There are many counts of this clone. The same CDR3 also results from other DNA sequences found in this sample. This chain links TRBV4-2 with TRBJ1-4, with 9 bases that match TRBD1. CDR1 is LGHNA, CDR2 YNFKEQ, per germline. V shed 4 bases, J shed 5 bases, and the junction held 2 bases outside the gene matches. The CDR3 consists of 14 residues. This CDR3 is CASSLGQGNEKLFF. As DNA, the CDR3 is TGTGCCAGCAGCCTAGGACAGGGGAATGAAAAACTGTTTTTT.

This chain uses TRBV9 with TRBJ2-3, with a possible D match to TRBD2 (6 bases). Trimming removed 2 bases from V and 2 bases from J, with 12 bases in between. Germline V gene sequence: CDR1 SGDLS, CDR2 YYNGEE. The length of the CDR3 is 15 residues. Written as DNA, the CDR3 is TGTGCCAGCAGCGTTAGCGGTTTATCCACAGATACGCAGTATTTT. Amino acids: CASSVSGLSTDTQYF.

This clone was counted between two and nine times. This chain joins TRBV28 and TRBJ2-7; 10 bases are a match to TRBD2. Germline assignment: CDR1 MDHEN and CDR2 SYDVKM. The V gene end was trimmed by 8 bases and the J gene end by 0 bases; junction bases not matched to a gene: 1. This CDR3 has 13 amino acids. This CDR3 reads CASASGSSYEQYF. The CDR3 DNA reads TGTGCCAGCGCTAGCGGGAGCTCCTACGAGCAGTACTTC. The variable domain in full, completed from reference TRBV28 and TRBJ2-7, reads DVKVTQSSRYLVKRTGEKVFLECVQDMDHENMFWYRQDPGLGLRLIYFSYDVKMKEKGDIPEGYSVSREKKERFSLILESASTNQTSMYLCASASGSSYEQYFGPGTRLTVT.

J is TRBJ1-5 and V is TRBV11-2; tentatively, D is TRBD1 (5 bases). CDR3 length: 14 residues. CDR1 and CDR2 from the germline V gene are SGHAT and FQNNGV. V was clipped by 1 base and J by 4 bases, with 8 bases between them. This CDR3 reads CASSLGGTNQPQHF. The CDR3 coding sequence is TGTGCCAGCAGCTTAGGCGGGACGAATCAGCCCCAGCATTTT.

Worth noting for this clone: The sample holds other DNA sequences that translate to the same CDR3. The CDR3: CASSPGQGNSPLHF. As DNA, the CDR3 is TGTGCCAGCAGCCCAGGACAGGGGAATTCACCCCTCCACTTT. The chain joins TRBV7-2 to TRBJ1-6; TRBD1 matches at 9 bases. The trim removed 5 bases at V and 7 bases at J, leaving 3 bases unmatched. CDR1 SGHTA and CDR2 FQGNSA come from the germline V gene. CDR3 length: 14 residues.

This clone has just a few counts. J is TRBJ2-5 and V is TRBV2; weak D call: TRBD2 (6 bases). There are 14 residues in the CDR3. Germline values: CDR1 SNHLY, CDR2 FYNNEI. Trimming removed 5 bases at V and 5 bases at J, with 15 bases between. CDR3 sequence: CASSTGKGRETQYF. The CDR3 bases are TGTGCCAGCAGTACCGGAAAAGGGAGGGAGACCCAGTACTTC.

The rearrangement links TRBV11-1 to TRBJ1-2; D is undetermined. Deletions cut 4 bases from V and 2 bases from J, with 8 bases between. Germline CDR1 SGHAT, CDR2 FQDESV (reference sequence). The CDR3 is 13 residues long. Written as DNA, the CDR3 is TGTGCCAGCAGCTGGCGGAGGAACTATGGCTACACCTTC. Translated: CASSWRRNYGYTF.

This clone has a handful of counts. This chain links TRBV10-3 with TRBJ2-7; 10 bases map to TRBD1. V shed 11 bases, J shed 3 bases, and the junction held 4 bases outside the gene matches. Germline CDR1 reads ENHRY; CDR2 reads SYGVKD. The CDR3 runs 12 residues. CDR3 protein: CASRTGGYEQYF. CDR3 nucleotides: TGTGCCTCGCGGACAGGGGGCTACGAGCAGTACTTC.

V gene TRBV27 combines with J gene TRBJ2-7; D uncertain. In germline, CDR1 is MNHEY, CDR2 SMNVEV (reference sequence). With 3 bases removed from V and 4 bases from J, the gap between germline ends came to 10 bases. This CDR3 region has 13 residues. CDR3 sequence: CASSFLGSYEQYF. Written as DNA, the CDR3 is TGTGCCAGCAGTTTTCTGGGGTCGTACGAGCAGTACTTC.

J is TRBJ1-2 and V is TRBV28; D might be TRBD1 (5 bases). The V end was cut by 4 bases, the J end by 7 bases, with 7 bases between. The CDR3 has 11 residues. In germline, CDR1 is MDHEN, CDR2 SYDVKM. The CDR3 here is CASSSQGGYTF. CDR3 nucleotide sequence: TGTGCCAGCAGTTCCCAGGGTGGCTACACCTTC.

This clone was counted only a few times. CDR3 DNA: TGTGCCAGCAGCTCCCTAGGCAGGTCTGAGCAGTTCTTC. Encoded protein: CASSSLGRSEQFF. The chain is built from TRBV11-3 and TRBJ2-1; D not certain. The CDR3 is 13 residues long. Looked up from germline, CDR1 is SGHNT and CDR2 is YENEEA. V was cut by 4 bases and J by 9 bases, with 13 bases left in between.